The rows below give T cell receptor beta chains drawn from one sample of a study of graft-versus-host responses after intestinal transplantation. Antigens for these TCRs are unknown. Some clones are missing from TCRdb's copy, which holds only in-frame ones; the method was immunoSEQ multiplex PCR. The table includes some 87,000 clones, about 93% detected once. The sequencing used unstimulated CD8+ T cells sorted from spleen or lymph node cells, collected before transplant. The receptor set was obtained from a human donor who was the organ donor for an intestinal transplant. The CDR3 runs from the conserved cysteine through the conserved F or W. The order of the fields is D gene, V gene, clone size, J gene, CDR3 protein, CDR3 DNA. The D gene is left open where the match is weak. Size is stated for part of the rows, as once, few or many counts, or as a class when the clone is expanded.

TRBD2	TRBV7-9	.	TRBJ2-5	CASSPYWTSAQETQYF	TGTGCCAGCAGCCCCTACTGGACTAGCGCGCAAGAGACCCAGTACTTC
.	TRBV27	.	TRBJ1-3	CASSGPRGGPGNTIYF	TGTGCCAGCAGTGGGCCGAGGGGGGGTCCTGGAAACACCATATATTTT
TRBD1	TRBV29-1	.	TRBJ2-7	CSAQGASGEQYF	TGCAGCGCACAGGGGGCGAGCGGCGAGCAGTACTTC
.	TRBV7-2	.	TRBJ2-7	CASSLSRGEQYF	TGTGCCAGCAGCTTAAGCAGGGGCGAGCAGTACTTC
.	TRBV21-1	.	TRBJ2-7	CASSKGTSGYEQYF	TGTGCCAGCAGCAAAGGGACTAGCGGGTACGAGCAGTACTTC
TRBD2	TRBV6-1	once	TRBJ2-1	CASSLTSGANEQFF	TGTGCCAGCAGTTTAACTAGCGGGGCCAATGAGCAGTTCTTC
TRBD1	TRBV5-1	once	TRBJ2-7	CASSSGQGSSYEQYF	TGCGCCAGCAGCTCGGGACAGGGGAGCTCCTACGAGCAGTACTTC
TRBD2	TRBV7-2	.	TRBJ2-1	CASGSGLAGSYNEQFF	TGTGCCAGCGGGTCGGGACTAGCGGGAAGTTACAATGAGCAGTTCTTC
.	TRBV7-3	.	TRBJ2-4	CASYPGKAKNIQYF	TGTGCCAGCTACCCGGGGAAGGCCAAAAACATTCAGTACTTC
TRBD1	TRBV4-1	once	TRBJ1-2	CASSQVRPGGGYTF	TGCGCCAGCAGCCAAGTCCGACCAGGGGGGGGCTACACCTTC
.	TRBV19	.	TRBJ1-1	CASTLGWGRTEASF	TGTGCCAGTACCCTCGGGTGGGGGCGAACTGAAGCTTCCTTT
TRBD2	TRBV2	.	TRBJ2-7	CATQTSGGSYEQYF	TGTGCCACTCAGACTAGCGGGGGGTCCTACGAGCAGTACTTC
.	TRBV5-5	.	TRBJ1-5	CASSAALGAGNQPQHF	TGTGCCAGCAGCGCCGCGTTGGGGGCCGGCAATCAGCCCCAGCATTTT
.	TRBV27	.	TRBJ1-1	CATLGGPLNTEAFF	TGTGCCACCCTGGGGGGGCCGTTGAACACTGAAGCTTTCTTT
TRBD1	TRBV5-1	.	TRBJ2-7	CASSLETGFYEQYF	TGCGCCAGCAGCTTGGAGACAGGGTTTTACGAGCAGTACTTC
.	TRBV7-9	once	TRBJ1-4	CASSLSRQKLFF	TGTGCCAGCAGCTTGAGCCGCCAAAAACTGTTTTTT
TRBD1	TRBV7-9	.	TRBJ1-4	CASSLTRGQEKLFF	TGTGCCAGCAGCTTAACCAGGGGGCAGGAAAAACTGTTTTTT
.	TRBV7-9	.	TRBJ2-5	CASSLVWPGLITQYF	TGTGCCAGCAGCTTAGTTTGGCCCGGACTAATAACCCAGTACTTC
TRBD1	TRBV7-8	.	TRBJ2-7	CASSLAARDRVSVNEQYF	TGTGCCAGCAGCTTAGCAGCCAGGGACAGGGTCAGCGTCAACGAGCAGTACTTC
.	TRBV14	.	TRBJ2-3	CASSQGDKRGTQYF	TGTGCCAGCAGCCAAGGGGACAAAAGAGGTACGCAGTATTTT
.	TRBV5-1	.	TRBJ2-7	CASSLERNYEQYF	TGCGCCAGCAGCTTGGAGAGGAACTACGAGCAGTACTTC
.	TRBV5-5	.	TRBJ2-2	CASSGPGGVDTGELFF	TGTGCCAGCAGCGGCCCTGGAGGGGTTGACACCGGGGAGCTGTTTTTT
.	TRBV7-8	.	TRBJ2-2	CASSEDDTGELFF	TGTGCCAGCTCGGAGGACGACACCGGGGAGCTGTTTTTT